Listed below are T cell receptor beta chains from one sample, sequenced in a study of blood T cell repertoires in COVID-19. Profiling relied on immunoSEQ multiplex PCR, and the TCRdb table lists in-frame clones only, not all of them. The top ten hold around 3.5% of the sample, which has about 240,000 clones, roughly 80% seen once. The sample comprised peripheral blood. The receptor source for this set is a woman younger than 35 with acute or convalescent COVID-19. Each CDR3 is given with its conserved first and last residue. A D gene is named only where the DNA matches it firmly. Clone size is stated in some rows and not others, as once, few, many or a class when expanded.

cdr3_nt cdr3_aa j_call v_call d_call clone_size
TGTGCCAGTAGAGCAGGGGGCGCGGTCAACGAGCAGTACTTC CASRAGGAVNEQYF TRBJ2-7 TRBV19 TRBD1 -
TGTGCCAGCAGCTTAGCGGGCCCCGCGGGGACGCAGTATTTT CASSLAGPAGTQYF TRBJ2-3 TRBV7-2 - -
TGCGCCAGCAGCTTGGTCGCAGGATCCTACGAGCAGTACTTC CASSLVAGSYEQYF TRBJ2-7 TRBV5-1 - -
TGTGCCAGCAGCTTAGTAGCCCTGACAGGGCAATTGGGGTATGGCTACACCTTC CASSLVALTGQLGYGYTF TRBJ1-2 TRBV7-2 TRBD1 -
TGTGCCAGTAGTATATGGGAGAGGACCGGGGAGCTGTTTTTT CASSIWERTGELFF TRBJ2-2 TRBV19 - -
TGTGCCTGGAGCTATTTGAACACTGAAGCTTTCTTT CAWSYLNTEAFF TRBJ1-1 TRBV30 - -
TGTGCCAGCAGCTTTATCGGGGGCTACGAGCAGTACTTC CASSFIGGYEQYF TRBJ2-7 TRBV11-2 - -
TGTGCCAGCAGCCGTCAACAGGGAACCACTGAAAAACTGTTTTTT CASSRQQGTTEKLFF TRBJ1-4 TRBV7-9 - -
TGTGCCAGCAGTTACGAACGGGGAGGGGATACGCAGTATTTT CASSYERGGDTQYF TRBJ2-3 TRBV6-5 TRBD2 -
TGTGCCAGCACCCCACAGGGTATGGGCAATCAGCCCCAGCATTTT CASTPQGMGNQPQHF TRBJ1-5 TRBV28 - -
TGTGCCAGCAGCCGGGGGAGGTCAGTCAGAGGGAACACTGAAGCTTTCTTT CASSRGRSVRGNTEAFF TRBJ1-1 TRBV7-8 - few
TGTGCCAGCAGGGGCGCCGGGACTAGCGGGAGTTTTCAGTACTTC CASRGAGTSGSFQYF TRBJ2-7 TRBV6-5 TRBD2 -
TGTGCCAGCAGTCACTCACCAGCAGGGTCACCCCTCCACTTT CASSHSPAGSPLHF TRBJ1-6 TRBV6-6 - -
TGTGCCAGCAGCTCCAGGGGATACGAGCAGTACTTC CASSSRGYEQYF TRBJ2-7 TRBV7-2 - -
TGTGCCAGCAGCGCACCGGGACTAGCGGACCCTTACAATGAGCAGTTCTTC CASSAPGLADPYNEQFF TRBJ2-1 TRBV9 TRBD2 -
TGTGCCAGCTCAAGGATGGGACAAAGATACGAGCAGTACTTC CASSRMGQRYEQYF TRBJ2-7 TRBV18 - -
TGTGCCAGCAGCTTGGTGGGAGCCAATGAGCAGTTCTTC CASSLVGANEQFF TRBJ2-1 TRBV7-2 - once
TGTGCCAGCAGTTTGGGGACAGCCCTTTACACTGAAGCTTTCTTT CASSLGTALYTEAFF TRBJ1-1 TRBV28 TRBD1 many
TGCAGCGTTGACATTATTAGCGGGAGGGCCAGTGAGCAGTTCTTC CSVDIISGRASEQFF TRBJ2-1 TRBV29-1 TRBD2 -
TGCGCCAGCAGCTTGTTACCCAACTGGACTAGCGGGAGAGTGGTCTACAATGAGCAGTTCTTC CASSLLPNWTSGRVVYNEQFF TRBJ2-1 TRBV5-1 TRBD2 -
TGTGCCAGCAGCCAGCGTTCCGGGGGTGGTCAGCCCCAGCATTTT CASSQRSGGGQPQHF TRBJ1-5 TRBV16 - -
TGTGCCAGCAGCTTAGATCGCGCAGGGGGCTTGAACACCATATATTTT CASSLDRAGGLNTIYF TRBJ1-3 TRBV7-8 TRBD1 -
TGCGCCACCTGGGGGGGACACCAAGCCAAAAACATTCAGTACTTC CATWGGHQAKNIQYF TRBJ2-4 TRBV10-1 - -
TGTGCCAGCAGTCCTTGGGCAGACGGCAATGAGCAGTTCTTC CASSPWADGNEQFF TRBJ2-1 TRBV27 - -
TGCGCCAGCACCCTTGGAGCGGGAGATTCAAGGGAGCAGTACTTC CASTLGAGDSREQYF TRBJ2-7 TRBV5-1 TRBD2 -
TGTGCCAGCAGCCAAGATTGGGCTAGCGCGGGAACCGGGGAGCTGTTTTTT CASSQDWASAGTGELFF TRBJ2-2 TRBV14 - -
TGTGCCAGCAGCGTCGGACAGGGGTACACAGATACGCAGTATTTT CASSVGQGYTDTQYF TRBJ2-3 TRBV9 TRBD1 -
TGTGCCAGCAGTTTAAGGTCGGCAGGGCGAAACACCATATATTTT CASSLRSAGRNTIYF TRBJ1-3 TRBV27 - -
TGTGCCAGCAGCTTAAGGGACAGGGGGCTTATCACCGGGGAGCTGTTTTTT CASSLRDRGLITGELFF TRBJ2-2 TRBV7-2 TRBD1 -
TGTGCCAGCAGCCAAGATATGGCGGGGGTCCGGGAAAAACTGTTTTTT CASSQDMAGVREKLFF TRBJ1-4 TRBV3-1/TRBV3-2 - -
TGTGCCAGTAGTACCACTAGCGGGAAAGAGACCCAGTACTTC CASSTTSGKETQYF TRBJ2-5 TRBV19 TRBD2 few
TGTGCCAGCAGCCCACAAGGCTGGCAGGCCGATGGCTACACCTTC CASSPQGWQADGYTF TRBJ1-2 TRBV28 - -
TGTGCCAGCGGGACATACGATGAGCAGTTCTTC CASGTYDEQFF TRBJ2-1 TRBV3-1/TRBV3-2 - -
TGTGCCAGCAGCGTAGCGGGGGGAATACGGGAAAAACTGTTTTTT CASSVAGGIREKLFF TRBJ1-4 TRBV9 - -
TGTGCCAGCAGTTACGCAGGGATGAGGACTGAAGCTTTCTTT CASSYAGMRTEAFF TRBJ1-1 TRBV6-5 - -
TGTGCCAGCAGCTTAGTTGGAGGGGAGGGCAATCAGCCCCAGCATTTT CASSLVGGEGNQPQHF TRBJ1-5 TRBV7-2 - -
TGTGCCAGCAGCTCCCACGGAGGGGTCGAGCAGTACTTC CASSSHGGVEQYF TRBJ2-7 TRBV7-6 - once
TGTGCCAGCCTGCCGGGGAGCACAGATACGCAGTATTTT CASLPGSTDTQYF TRBJ2-3 TRBV12-3/TRBV12-4 - -
TGTGCCAGCAGTTCGGGTGGGGCTTACAATGAGCAGTTCTTC CASSSGGAYNEQFF TRBJ2-1 TRBV6-2/TRBV6-3 - -
TGTGCCAGCAGTTACCCTACCCTCCCCTCCTACAATGAGCAGTTCTTC CASSYPTLPSYNEQFF TRBJ2-1 TRBV6-2/TRBV6-3 - -
TGTGCCAGCAGCGCCCGTGCGGGACTAGTATACAATGAGCAGTTCTTC CASSARAGLVYNEQFF TRBJ2-1 TRBV21-1 - -
TGTGCCAGCAGCCTCACTGGGGGGGACCCCCCTGGCGAGCAGTACTTC CASSLTGGDPPGEQYF TRBJ2-7 TRBV9 TRBD2 -
TGTGCCAGCAGTGACGGGGCGGGAGGCCATGAGCAGTTCTTC CASSDGAGGHEQFF TRBJ2-1 TRBV6-4 TRBD2 -
TGTGCCAGTAGTATGGCGGCCAGCGGTCAAGAGACCCAGTACTTC CASSMAASGQETQYF TRBJ2-5 TRBV19 - -
TGTGCCAGCAGCTTAGCCGCGGGACCGGGAAACACCATATATTTT CASSLAAGPGNTIYF TRBJ1-3 TRBV11-3 - -
TGTGCCAGCAGCCCGACTAGCGGGACGGCCGGGGAGCTGTTTTTT CASSPTSGTAGELFF TRBJ2-2 TRBV5-5 TRBD2 -